Below are 31 T cell receptor beta chains sequenced from a single sample in a study of identical twins. TCRdb passed the 5' RACE reads through MiXCR, listing each CDR3 protein once. The sample lists over 600,000 distinct CDR3 sequences, less than 25% occurring once. The same sample was also studied in work on T cells expressing NK-cell markers.

Material: PBMCs. The receptors originated from a woman aged 18-29 years in good health.

The table lists this clonotype with a few counts. This chain joins TRBV7-2 and TRBJ2-1; D not resolved. CDR1 SGHTA and CDR2 FQGNSA come from the germline V gene. CDR3 length: 13 residues. Trimming took off 5 bases at V and 9 bases at J, with 14 bases between the two ends. Written as DNA, the CDR3 is TGTGCCAGCAGCCCAAAATGGATTAGTGAGCAGTTCTTC. This translates into CASSPKWISEQFF.

This clonotype showed up just a few times. The chain combines TRBV12-3 or TRBV12-4 with TRBJ2-1, with 14 bases lining up with TRBD2. The CDR3 is made up of 15 amino acids. J was trimmed by 9 bases and V by 3 bases; bases with no gene match: 4. The CDR3: CASSLGLAGVPEQFF. In nucleotides, the CDR3 is TGTGCCAGCAGTTTGGGACTAGCGGGGGTGCCTGAGCAGTTCTTC.

V gene TRBV11-2 combines with J gene TRBJ1-1; D is unresolved. CDR1 and CDR2 from the germline V gene are SGHAT and FQNNGV. The CDR3 consists of 14 residues. Trimming cost V 0 bases and J 4 bases, with 9 bases left between them. This CDR3 is CASSLDSEGTEAFF. CDR3 DNA sequence: TGTGCCAGCAGCTTAGATAGCGAGGGCACTGAAGCTTTCTTT. The entire variable domain, with the rest obtained from reference TRBV11-2 and TRBJ1-1, is as follows: EAGVAQSPRYKIIEKRQSVAFWCNPISGHATLYWYQQILGQGPKLLIQFQNNGVVDDSQLPKDRFSAERLKGVDSTLKIQPAKLEDSAVYLCASSLDSEGTEAFFGQGTRLTVV.

The CDR3 protein is CASRPRTRPTGELFF. DNA of the CDR3: TGTGCCAGCAGACCGCGGACTAGACCAACCGGGGAGCTGTTTTTT. The chain employs TRBV6-2 or TRBV6-3 and TRBJ2-2, with TRBD2 identical over 7 bases. The CDR3 extends over 15 amino acids. Germline CDR1 is MNHEY and CDR2 is SVGEGT. The V and J ends lost 6 bases and 5 bases, in that order; junction bases with no gene match: 9.

The chain uses TRBV7-2 and TRBJ2-1, with 8 bases that match TRBD2. With V trimmed by 2 bases and J by 9 bases, 6 bases remained unmatched. Per the germline V gene, CDR1 is SGHTA and CDR2 is FQGNSA. This CDR3 is 14 amino acids long. CDR3 residues: CASSLIQREIEQFF. As DNA, the CDR3 is TGTGCCAGCAGCTTAATACAGCGGGAGATTGAGCAGTTCTTC.

This chain joins TRBV5-1 and TRBJ2-1; D uncertain. The germline CDR1 and CDR2 sequences are SGHRS and YFSETQ. Trimming removed 2 bases at V and 12 bases at J, with 12 bases between. The CDR3 has 12 amino acids. The CDR3 DNA sequence: TGCGCCAGCAGCTTCGGTAGTTTCGTGCAGTTCTTC. Protein sequence: CASSFGSFVQFF. Full variable domain (remainder filled in from reference TRBV5-1 and TRBJ2-1): KAGVTQTPRYLIKTRGQQVTLSCSPISGHRSVSWYQQTPGQGLQFLFEYFSETQRNKGNFPGRFSGRQFSNSRSEMNVSTLELGDSALYLCASSFGSFVQFFGPGTRLTVL.

This clonotype was recorded a few times. This chain links TRBV20-1 with TRBJ2-5; 7 bases agree with TRBD2. CDR3 length: 13 amino acids. CDR1 and CDR2 from the germline V gene are DFQATT and SNEGSKA (reference sequence). The trim removed 6 bases at V and 3 bases at J, leaving 7 bases unmatched. The CDR3 region is CSADGTTKETQYF. The CDR3 bases are TGCAGTGCGGATGGGACTACCAAAGAGACCCAGTACTTC.

This clonotype was seen ten or more times. V gene TRBV5-1 combines with J gene TRBJ2-5; D call uncertain. The CDR3 totals 12 residues. V was clipped by 2 bases and J by 5 bases, with 7 bases between them. CDR1 is SGHRS, CDR2 YFSETQ, per germline. The CDR3 reads CASSFPFETQYF. The DNA for the CDR3 is TGCGCCAGCAGCTTCCCGTTTGAGACCCAGTACTTC.

The rearrangement joins TRBV2 to TRBJ2-1, with 8 bases aligning to TRBD2. Looked up from germline, CDR1 is SNHLY and CDR2 is FYNNEI. Unmatched junction bases numbered 7, after V lost 4 bases and J lost 5 bases. The CDR3 is made up of 15 amino acids. The chain's CDR3 is CASSGVAGRDNEQFF. CDR3 DNA: TGTGCCAGCAGTGGGGTAGCGGGGAGGGACAATGAGCAGTTCTTC.

The rearrangement joins TRBV5-1 to TRBJ2-3; 9 bases match TRBD2. V dropped 6 bases and J dropped 5; count of bases not matched to a gene: 10. In germline, CDR1 is SGHRS, CDR2 YFSETQ. The CDR3 totals 15 residues. The CDR3 sequence is CASMELAGGEDTQYF. The DNA for the CDR3 is TGCGCCAGCATGGAGCTGGCGGGGGGGGAAGATACGCAGTATTTT.

This clonotype was picked up a small number of times. The J gene is TRBJ1-2, the V gene TRBV5-5, with 7 bases lining up with TRBD1. V lost 1 base to trimming and J lost 2 bases; unmatched junction nucleotides: 8. The V gene's germline CDR1 is SGHKS and CDR2 YYEKEE (reference sequence). The CDR3 consists of 16 residues. The CDR3 sequence: CASSLLPVGQNYGYTF. DNA for the CDR3: TGTGCCAGCAGCTTGCTACCGGTGGGACAGAACTATGGCTACACCTTC.

The chain joins TRBV6-1 to TRBJ2-1; 9 bases line up with TRBD2. In germline, CDR1 is MNHNS, CDR2 SASEGT. This CDR3 region has 15 residues. The V gene end was trimmed by 6 bases and the J gene end by 3 bases; junction bases not matched to a gene: 6. CDR3: CASRSGGQHYNEQFF. The CDR3, as DNA: TGTGCCAGCAGGAGCGGGGGGCAGCACTACAATGAGCAGTTCTTC.

This clonotype was seen ten or more times. The V gene is TRBV12-3 or TRBV12-4, the J gene TRBJ2-5; D not resolved. The CDR3 runs to 13 residues. V lost 3 bases to trimming and J lost 5 bases, with 10 bases between them. CDR3 in DNA: TGTGCCAGCAGTTTTTCCCTGGGGGAGACCCAGTACTTC. Its translation: CASSFSLGETQYF.

This clonotype appeared a few times. The chain employs TRBV6-1 and TRBJ2-7; 9 bases are shared with TRBD1. V lost 4 bases, J lost 4 bases, and 11 bases stayed unmatched. CDR3 length: 16 residues. Germline lookup yields CDR1 MNHNS and CDR2 SASEGT. The CDR3, as DNA: TGTGCCAGCAGTGGTCTAGGACAGGGGCGGCGTTACGAGCAGTACTTC. Encoded protein: CASSGLGQGRRYEQYF.

This clonotype occurred a few times. This chain uses TRBV29-1 with TRBJ2-2; no clear D gene. The CDR3 is 12 residues long. The V end lost 5 bases, the J end lost 5 bases, and 9 bases lay between the germline ends. CDR1 is SQVTM, CDR2 ANQGSEA, per germline. The CDR3 DNA reads TGCAGCGTTTCCCGGCAGACCGGGGAGCTGTTTTTT. Translated: CSVSRQTGELFF.

The rearrangement uses TRBV12-3 or TRBV12-4 and TRBJ2-1, with 8 bases matching TRBD1. The CDR3 loop spans 14 amino acids. After removal of 6 bases from V and 5 bases from J, the junction contained 6 bases not matched to a gene. CDR3 bases: TGTGCCAGCAGCCGGACAGGGAGGAACAATGAGCAGTTCTTC. Its translation is CASSRTGRNNEQFF.

This clonotype has only a few counts. This chain connects TRBV20-1 to TRBJ2-3; a weak D match, TRBD2 (6 bases). V shed 1 base and J shed 3 bases, with 20 bases lying between them. CDR1 DFQATT and CDR2 SNEGSKA come from the germline V gene (reference sequence). The CDR3 runs 17 residues. The CDR3 coding sequence is TGCAGTGCTAGAGGGGGTCATTCGGGGGAGAAGACAGATACGCAGTATTTT. Protein product: CSARGGHSGEKTDTQYF.

Many counts were recorded for this clonotype. CDR3: CASTLRTSDYNEQFF. The DNA of the CDR3 is TGTGCCAGCACCCTTCGGACTAGCGATTACAATGAGCAGTTCTTC. The V gene is TRBV6-1, the J gene TRBJ2-1; 9 bases line up with TRBD2. CDR1 is MNHNS, CDR2 SASEGT, per germline. This CDR3 spans 15 amino acids. V trimming: 7 bases; J trimming: 4 bases; junction bases outside the gene matches: 8.

As regards this clonotype: This may stem from a read error, because a much larger clone lies one nucleotide away. The chain has TRBV20-1 and TRBJ2-3; weak D call: TRBD2 (5 bases). The CDR3 is 11 amino acids. Germline V gene sequence: CDR1 DFQATT, CDR2 SNEGSKA (reference sequence). Written as DNA, the CDR3 is TGCAGTGCTCACTGGGGAGATACGCACTATTTT. Its protein is CSAHWGDTHYF.

The chain uses TRBV7-7 and TRBJ2-2; no firm D call. This CDR3 contains 13 residues. CDR1 and CDR2 (germline): SSHAT, FNYEAQ (reference sequence). The CDR3: CASRDQDTGELFF. CDR3 sequence (DNA): TGTGCTAGCCGTGATCAGGACACCGGGGAGCTGTTTTTT. Variable domain in full (rest from reference TRBV7-7 and TRBJ2-2): GAGVSQSPRYKVTKRGQDVTLRCDPISSHATLYWYQQALGQGPEFLTYFNYEAQPDKSGLPSDRFSAERPEGSISTLTIQRTEQRDSAMYRCASRDQDTGELFFGEGSRLTVL.

The V call is TRBV10-3, the J call TRBJ1-1; no clear D. V lost 7 bases and J lost 0, with 9 bases in between. The CDR3 consists of 13 residues. From germline, CDR1 is ENHRY and CDR2 SYGVKD. The CDR3 sequence is CAITLGLNTEAFF. CDR3 in DNA: TGTGCCATCACTTTGGGTTTGAACACTGAAGCTTTCTTT.

This clonotype was picked up a small number of times. The chain has TRBV9 and TRBJ2-7; 7 bases are a match to TRBD2. The V and J ends lost 3 bases and 3 bases, in that order; junction bases with no gene match: 9. This CDR3 has 15 amino acids. From germline, CDR1 is SGDLS and CDR2 YYNGEE. The CDR3 region has the DNA TGTGCCAGCAGCGCCCAATTTGGGAGGGACTACGAGCAGTACTTC. Its protein is CASSAQFGRDYEQYF. Complete variable domain (other parts from reference TRBV9 and TRBJ2-7): DSGVTQTPKHLITATGQRVTLRCSPRSGDLSVYWYQQSLDQGLQFLIQYYNGEERAKGNILERFSAQQFPDLHSELNLSSLELGDSALYFCASSAQFGRDYEQYFGPGTRLTVT.

This clonotype was detected many times. This sequence joins TRBV9 and TRBJ2-1; D may be TRBD2 (6 bases). V lost 0 bases and J lost 6, with 16 bases in between. The CDR3 has 16 residues. Germline CDR1 SGDLS, CDR2 YYNGEE. DNA for the CDR3: TGTGCCAGCAGCGTAGTCCCGGGGGAAGGAGTCAATGAGCAGTTCTTC. It translates to CASSVVPGEGVNEQFF.

This clonotype was seen repeatedly, ten times or more. The J gene is TRBJ1-2, the V gene TRBV3-1; D remains unclear. Germline V CDR1 and CDR2: LGHDT, YNNKEL (reference sequence). CDR3 length: 14 residues. Trimming stripped 4 bases from V and 4 bases from J, with 13 bases between. This CDR3 is CASSLLAGAYGYTF. The DNA for the CDR3 is TGTGCCAGCAGCCTCCTCGCCGGTGCCTATGGCTACACCTTC.

The gene calls are TRBV10-3 and TRBJ2-1, with D perhaps given as TRBD1 or TRBD2 (5 bases each). With 9 bases removed from V and 8 bases from J, the gap between germline ends came to 11 bases. Germline V gene lookup returns CDR1 ENHRY and CDR2 SYGVKD. The CDR3 spans 11 residues. Here the CDR3 reads CAIGVGDEQFF. CDR3 in DNA: TGTGCCATAGGAGTGGGGGATGAGCAGTTCTTC.

This clonotype was seen a handful of times. The rearrangement uses TRBV9 and TRBJ2-3; TRBD2 aligns across 14 bases. This CDR3 is 17 amino acids long. Trimming took 4 bases from V and 2 from J; bases not matched to a gene: 6. Germline assignment: CDR1 SGDLS and CDR2 YYNGEE. The CDR3 coding sequence is TGTGCCAGCAGCTTACGGACTAGCGGGGGGCTCACAGATACGCAGTATTTT. It specifies CASSLRTSGGLTDTQYF.

This clonotype was counted at least ten times. V is TRBV6-5 and J is TRBJ2-1, with unresolved D. Germline CDR1 MNHEY, CDR2 SVGAGI. The CDR3 covers 14 residues. Trimming took off 2 bases at V and 1 base at J, with 6 bases between the two ends. CDR3 amino acids: CASSYGASYNEQFF. Written as DNA, the CDR3 is TGTGCCAGCAGTTACGGAGCGTCCTACAATGAGCAGTTCTTC.

CDR3 region: CASSLSRGNTEAFF. In DNA form, the CDR3 reads TGTGCCAGCAGCTTATCTCGGGGGAACACTGAAGCTTTCTTT. The rearrangement joins TRBV5-6 to TRBJ1-1; D remains ambiguous. CDR1 SGHDT and CDR2 YYEEEE come from the germline V gene. The CDR3 has 14 amino acids. The V gene lost 2 bases and the J gene lost 1 base, with 9 bases spanning the gap. The full variable domain, with the rest looked up from reference TRBV5-6 and TRBJ1-1, is DAGVTQSPTHLIKTRGQQVTLRCSPKSGHDTVSWYQQALGQGPQFIFQYYEEEERQRGNFPDRFSGHQFPNYSSELNVNALLLGDSALYLCASSLSRGNTEAFFGQGTRLTVV.

In its sample, this clonotype was seen a few times. This rearrangement joins TRBV27 to TRBJ1-5; D is unresolved. The germline V gene encodes CDR1 MNHEY and CDR2 SMNVEV (reference sequence). V lost 4 bases to trimming and J lost 3 bases, with 10 bases between them. This CDR3 contains 14 residues. CDR3 sequence (DNA): TGTGCCAGCAGTTCCCGACGGACCAATCAGCCCCAGCATTTT. Translating it yields CASSSRRTNQPQHF.

The V gene is TRBV3-1, the J gene TRBJ2-5; no reliable D call. This CDR3 is built from 14 residues. The V end lost 4 bases, the J end lost 4 bases, and 13 bases lay between the germline ends. Germline assignment: CDR1 LGHDT and CDR2 YNNKEL (reference sequence). The CDR3 coding sequence is TGTGCCAGCAGCCCGCCGGTAGGCCGAGAGACCCAGTACTTC. This sequence encodes CASSPPVGRETQYF.

This clonotype turned up a few times. The rearrangement links TRBV7-9 to TRBJ2-1, with no clear D. V was trimmed by 5 bases and J by 9 bases, leaving 8 bases between them. Germline CDR1 and CDR2: SEHNR and FQNEAQ (reference sequence). CDR3 length: 11 amino acids. The CDR3 protein is CASSRESEQFF. For the CDR3, the DNA is TGTGCCAGCAGCCGAGAGAGTGAGCAGTTCTTC.